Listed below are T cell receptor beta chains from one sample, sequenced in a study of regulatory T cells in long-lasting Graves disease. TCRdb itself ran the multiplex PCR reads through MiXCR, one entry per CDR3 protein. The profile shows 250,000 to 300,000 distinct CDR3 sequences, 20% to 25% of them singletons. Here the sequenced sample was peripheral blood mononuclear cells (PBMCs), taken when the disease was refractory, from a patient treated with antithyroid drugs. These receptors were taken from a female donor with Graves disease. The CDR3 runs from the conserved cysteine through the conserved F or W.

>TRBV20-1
CSADRGTEAFF
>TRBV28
CASRTPGTGVPPQHF
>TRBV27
CASSPGTAGYEQYF
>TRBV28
CASSPLTGTYEQYF
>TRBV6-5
CASSYSKYVDHGYTF
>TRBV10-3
CAISDDQPTSGVQETQYF
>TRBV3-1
CASSRRSSGNTIYF
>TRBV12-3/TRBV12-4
CASREGPQETQYF
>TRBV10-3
CAISVTSGSYEQYF
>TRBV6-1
CASRNRETDTQYF
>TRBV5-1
CASTSDPGYTEAFF
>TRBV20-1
CSASPSSGGIFNEQFF
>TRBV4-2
CASSQDIIGTGVSEQYF
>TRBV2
CASSEGQTSGRYEQYF
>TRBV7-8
CASSLAQSQGGDEQYF
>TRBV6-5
CASSYRGQEAYEQYF
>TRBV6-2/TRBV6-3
CASSYSNRQGASSTEAFF
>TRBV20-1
CSASKYSGTEAFF
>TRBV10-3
CAIGESEQYF
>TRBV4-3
CASSQGPGEAFF
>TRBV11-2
CASSLEGGFAFF
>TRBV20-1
CSARDLAGEGSYEQYF
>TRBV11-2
CASSFVGDGETQYF
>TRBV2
CASRGGIQNTEAFF
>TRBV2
CASKQRGNSPLHF
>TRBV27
CASSWRDGTQYF
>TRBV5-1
CASSLGQPNTEAFF
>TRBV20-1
CSARQTAWGTGRYEQYF
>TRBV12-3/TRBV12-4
CASSPGTGSGYEQYF
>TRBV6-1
CASSEGRQRGWEQFF
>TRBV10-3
CAISESNRDGAQHF
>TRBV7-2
CASSLPRGLAGVSYEQYF
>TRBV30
CAWSVSGSGELFF
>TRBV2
CASSDVGLATDTQYF
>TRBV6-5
CASSWDPDGGRSQPQHF
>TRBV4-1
CASSPGDRDYEQYF
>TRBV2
CASTGASETQYF
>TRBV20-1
CSARDSALAGGPDTQYF
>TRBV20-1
CSAPTPQNTEAFF